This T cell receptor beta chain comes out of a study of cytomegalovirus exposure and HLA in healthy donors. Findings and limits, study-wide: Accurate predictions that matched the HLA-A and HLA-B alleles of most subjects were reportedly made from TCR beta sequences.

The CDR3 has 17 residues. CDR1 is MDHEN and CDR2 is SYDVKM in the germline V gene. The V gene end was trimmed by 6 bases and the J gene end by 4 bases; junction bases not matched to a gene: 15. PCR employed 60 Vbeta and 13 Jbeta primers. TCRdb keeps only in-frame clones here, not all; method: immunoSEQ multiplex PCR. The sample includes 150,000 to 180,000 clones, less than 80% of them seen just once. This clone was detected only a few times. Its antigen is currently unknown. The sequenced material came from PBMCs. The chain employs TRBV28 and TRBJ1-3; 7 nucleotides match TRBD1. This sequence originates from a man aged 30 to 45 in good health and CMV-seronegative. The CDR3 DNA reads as TGTGCCAGCAGCCGGGACAGAATTAACACTGCAGGAAACACCATATATTTT. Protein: CASSRDRINTAGNTIYF.